This TCR beta chain emerged from a study of T cells in Graves' hyperthyroidism and ophthalmopathy. RNA transcripts were the template for amplifying TCR beta CDR3 regions. First-round RT-PCR targeting the TCR CDR3 was performed with the HTBI primer set. TCRdb used MiXCR to reprocess the multiplex PCR reads, holding one entry per CDR3 protein. The sample has roughly 240,000 distinct CDR3 sequences; roughly 15% are singletons. The CDR3 contains 13 residues. Deletions cut 10 bases from V and 0 bases from J, with 10 bases between. The V gene's germline CDR1 is SGHTA and CDR2 FQGNSA. This clonotype has a count of ten or more. A patient was excluded if there was uncontrolled infection, other autoimmune disease, pregnancy or lactation. PBMCs were obtained from roughly 10 ml fresh peripheral blood.

The chain is built from TRBV7-2 and TRBJ1-5; D not certain. This TCR was recovered from a young woman with Graves' ophthalmopathy. The sequencing input was blood. CDR3 loop: CATAKLSNQPQHF. The DNA for the CDR3 is TGTGCCACGGCGAAGCTTAGCAATCAGCCCCAGCATTTT.